This is a list of T cell receptor beta chains from one sample in a study of blood T cell repertoires in COVID-19. The method was immunoSEQ multiplex PCR; TCRdb's version includes in-frame clones alone and lacks a portion of them. The repertoire has a few hundred thousand clones, roughly 80% of them found once; the top ten carry 4% to 5%. Material: peripheral blood. These receptors all stem from a woman aged 45-65 years with active or convalescent COVID-19. CDR3s include the opening cysteine and the closing phenylalanine or tryptophan. Fields, in order: J gene, V gene, CDR3 protein.

TRBJ1-1 TRBV5-1 CASSLGGGASTEAFF
TRBJ1-2 TRBV6-5 CASPEGGLGGYTF
TRBJ2-1 TRBV28 CASSLSGLAGRYSYNEQFF
TRBJ1-5 TRBV19 CASTTSGVGQPQHF
TRBJ1-5 TRBV19 CASSTQGQNNQPQHF
TRBJ1-4 TRBV7-3 CASSGRAGEKLFF
TRBJ2-3 TRBV5-4 CASSRSLLAGESDTQYF
TRBJ2-3 TRBV18 CASSLGTSGLGTQYF
TRBJ2-1 TRBV28 CASISRREGPNEQFF
TRBJ2-7 TRBV15 CATSRDPAASYEQYF
TRBJ2-3 TRBV27 CASSGWSADTQYF
TRBJ2-1 TRBV11-2 CASSLGTGLGNNEQFF
TRBJ1-1 TRBV18 CASSPRQGSMNTEAFF
TRBJ2-1 TRBV2 CASSKSPPQDEQFF
TRBJ1-1 TRBV7-9 CASSLGGPMNTEAFF
TRBJ1-2 TRBV7-9 CASSSRTGGSGYTF
TRBJ2-1 TRBV18 CASSPPFARSNEQFF
TRBJ1-1 TRBV6-6 CASSYTSRGMNTEAFF
TRBJ2-7 TRBV6-5 CASSYSSSGSYEQYF
TRBJ2-3 TRBV2 CASSPTSGFRTDTQYF
TRBJ2-1 TRBV6-6 CASRSTSGRAEEQFF
TRBJ1-5 TRBV27 CASSLGLPNQPQHF
TRBJ1-2 TRBV13 CASSRRQNLNYGYTF
TRBJ1-1 TRBV30 CAWRRTGNTEAFF
TRBJ2-1 TRBV7-9 CASSLETPGLAVNEQFF
TRBJ1-1 TRBV27 CASSSRDRGGITEAFF
TRBJ1-4 TRBV5-1 CASSVGQSHEKLFF
TRBJ2-3 TRBV11-3 CASSLAREFGDTQYF
TRBJ2-6 TRBV6-5 CASRSSGANVLTF
TRBJ1-4 TRBV5-5 CATSRGAANEKLFF
TRBJ1-2 TRBV4-2 CASSQANYGYTF
TRBJ1-5 TRBV19 CASSFSLPQPQHF
TRBJ2-1 TRBV1 CTSSQCSANNEQFF
TRBJ2-1 TRBV15 CATSRVGSINEQFF
TRBJ2-1 TRBV5-4 CASSLALGGKPYNEQFF
TRBJ2-4 TRBV28 CASRPDGVRLAKNIQYF
TRBJ1-2 TRBV19 CASRVGQGPYGYTF
TRBJ1-1 TRBV30 CAWSALGRGNTEAFF
TRBJ1-3 TRBV30 CAWSVPLGVGNTIYF
TRBJ1-5 TRBV6-6 CASSYARDQPQHF
TRBJ1-5 TRBV21-1 CASSKVPAGCCNQPQHF
TRBJ2-1 TRBV2 CASSLSGTSDFEQFF
TRBJ1-1 TRBV28 CASSLLPAVPNTEAFF
TRBJ2-7 TRBV5-8 CASSLPGYAYEQYF
TRBJ1-6 TRBV10-2 CASRGGGTQPFSPLHF